This T cell receptor beta chain was found in a study of T cells in Graves' hyperthyroidism and ophthalmopathy. The investigators amplified TCR beta CDR3 regions from RNA transcripts. Using the HTBI primer set, a first-round RT-PCR was run on the TCR CDR3. TCRdb reanalysed the multiplex PCR reads using MiXCR and keeps one entry per CDR3 protein. This sample has around 350,000 distinct CDR3 sequences, with 15% to 20% found just once. Diagnostic assessment was based on clinical symptoms, serum thyroxine and TRAb, thyroid ultrasound and orbital computed tomography. Findings of the study overall: Ophthalmopathy onset followed model prediction by a median around 6.9 months. Blood also showed most of the thyroid clonotypes that were expanded above 0.001.

This clonotype has just a few counts. The antigen remains undetermined. At one of its ends the junction is not consistent with the germline gene, which may arise from a read error. The TCR originated in a woman aged 18-35 years with Graves' hyperthyroidism. The sequenced sample consisted of blood.

CDR3 region: CTSGLAILGIAGYTGELFF. In DNA form, the CDR3 reads TGTACTAGTGGTTTGGCCATACTCGGGATAGCGGGGTACACCGGGGAGCTGTTTTTT. The rearrangement uses TRBV12-5 and TRBJ2-2, with 8 bases lining up with TRBD2. From germline, CDR1 is LGHNT and CDR2 FRNRAP. The CDR3 sequence is 19 residues long.